This T cell receptor beta chain appears in the sequencing data of a study of PD-1 blockade in classical Hodgkin lymphoma. Findings of the study overall: Before treatment, complete responders showed about the same diversity as newly diagnosed patients. Researchers reported that CD4+ TCR diversity, though not CD8+, rose significantly by C4D1.

Only in-frame clones appear in the TCRdb table, and some are missing; sequencing was by immunoSEQ multiplex PCR. The data contain about 110,000 clones, about nine tenths of them singletons. With no exception, relapse followed autologous stem cell transplantation in all patients, and brentuximab vedotin exposure varied. Complete response, partial response or progressive disease was each patient's best response. A single count supports this clone. Its antigen is currently unknown. V lost 6 bases and J lost 3, with 15 bases in between. The CDR3 length is 14 residues. The V gene's germline CDR1 is MNHNS and CDR2 SASEGT.

This chain connects TRBV6-1 to TRBJ2-7; D possibly uses TRBD1 or TRBD2 (6 bases each). The receptor was derived from a human donor with classical Hodgkin lymphoma. The input for sequencing was peripheral blood mononuclear cells (PBMCs), taken before the second cycle of nivolumab. Here the CDR3 DNA reads TGTGCCAGCAGCGCGGGACACCATTACTACGAGCAGTACTTC. This sequence encodes CASSAGHHYYEQYF.